The sequence of this T cell receptor beta chain was determined in a study of PD-L1 blockade in urothelial cancer. Study-level background: When patients started atezolizumab at some point between 2014 and 2015, it was given at 1,200 mg intravenously every 3 weeks. Across blood samples, T cells had a median count of 141,255. Males with urothelial cancer arising in the bladder constituted most of the 29 patients.

Per the germline V gene, CDR1 is SEHNR and CDR2 is FQNEAQ (reference sequence). This CDR3 region has 15 residues. Trimming left V 2 bases short and J 15 bases short, with 22 bases between. Clones were read by immunoSEQ multiplex PCR, and TCRdb kept only the in-frame ones, dropping some. The sample shows about 110,000 clones, approximately 86% of them seen only once. The sample here was PBMCs, taken around atezolizumab (anti-PD-L1) treatment. The V call is TRBV7-9, the J call TRBJ1-4; D is uncertain. The origin of this receptor is a man aged 50 to 60 with urothelial cancer. The CDR3 spells CASSLRVGTNDWVFF. Here the CDR3 DNA reads TGTGCCAGCAGCTTACGGGTCGGCACTAATGACTGGGTGTTTTTT.